These T cell receptor beta chains were read from a single sample in a study of T-cell reconstitution after alpha-beta-depleted transplantation in children. One entry per CDR3 protein, called by TCRdb with MiXCR from the PCR reads. Of around 300,000 distinct CDR3 sequences in the sample, roughly a tenth were seen once. The sample was PBMCs, taken before TCRalphabeta/CD19-depleted stem cell transplant. The source of these receptors is a boy under two years old with acute myeloid leukemia, due to receive a stem cell transplant. CDR3s include the opening cysteine and the closing phenylalanine or tryptophan. Each record gives: J gene, clone size, D gene, V gene, CDR3 DNA, CDR3 protein. A D gene is named only where the DNA matches it firmly. Clone size is shown for a subset of rows, as once, few, many or a class of expanded clone.

TRBJ1-2 many . TRBV7-6 TGTGCCAGCAGTCCCCCAGGGGTGTTCTATGGCTACACCTTC CASSPPGVFYGYTF
TRBJ2-7 . . TRBV18 TGTGCCAGCTCACCACTTCTAAGGGACGAGCAGTACTTC CASSPLLRDEQYF
TRBJ2-3 many . TRBV7-2 TGTGCCAGCAGCCCAGCACCTAGCATGACAGATACGCAGTATTTT CASSPAPSMTDTQYF
TRBJ1-2 many TRBD1 TRBV7-9 TGTGCCAGCAGCTCCCGGGACAGGGGAGACTATGGCTACACCTTC CASSSRDRGDYGYTF
TRBJ2-7 many TRBD2 TRBV7-2 TGTGCCAGCAGCCCCCGTAGGACTAGCGGGGGGGCACACGAGCAGTACTTC CASSPRRTSGGAHEQYF
TRBJ2-4 many . TRBV11-2 TGTGCCAGCAGCGACAGAAACATTCAGTACTTC CASSDRNIQYF
TRBJ2-1 . . TRBV3-1 TGTGCCAGCAGCCAACAGTTAAATGAGCAGTTCTTC CASSQQLNEQFF
TRBJ1-1 many TRBD1 TRBV12-3/TRBV12-4 TGTGCCAGCAGTCCGCGACAGGGTGGGGGCACTGAAGCTTTCTTT CASSPRQGGGTEAFF
TRBJ2-5 many . TRBV29-1 TGCAGCGTCGAGGGGGGAAAGACCCAGTACTTC CSVEGGKTQYF
TRBJ1-4 many TRBD1 TRBV6-5 TGTGCCAGCAGTTACCGGACAGGGTTTAATGAAAAACTGTTTTTT CASSYRTGFNEKLFF
TRBJ2-4 . . TRBV9 TGTGCCAGCAGCGTAACGGGAAACATTCAGTACTTC CASSVTGNIQYF